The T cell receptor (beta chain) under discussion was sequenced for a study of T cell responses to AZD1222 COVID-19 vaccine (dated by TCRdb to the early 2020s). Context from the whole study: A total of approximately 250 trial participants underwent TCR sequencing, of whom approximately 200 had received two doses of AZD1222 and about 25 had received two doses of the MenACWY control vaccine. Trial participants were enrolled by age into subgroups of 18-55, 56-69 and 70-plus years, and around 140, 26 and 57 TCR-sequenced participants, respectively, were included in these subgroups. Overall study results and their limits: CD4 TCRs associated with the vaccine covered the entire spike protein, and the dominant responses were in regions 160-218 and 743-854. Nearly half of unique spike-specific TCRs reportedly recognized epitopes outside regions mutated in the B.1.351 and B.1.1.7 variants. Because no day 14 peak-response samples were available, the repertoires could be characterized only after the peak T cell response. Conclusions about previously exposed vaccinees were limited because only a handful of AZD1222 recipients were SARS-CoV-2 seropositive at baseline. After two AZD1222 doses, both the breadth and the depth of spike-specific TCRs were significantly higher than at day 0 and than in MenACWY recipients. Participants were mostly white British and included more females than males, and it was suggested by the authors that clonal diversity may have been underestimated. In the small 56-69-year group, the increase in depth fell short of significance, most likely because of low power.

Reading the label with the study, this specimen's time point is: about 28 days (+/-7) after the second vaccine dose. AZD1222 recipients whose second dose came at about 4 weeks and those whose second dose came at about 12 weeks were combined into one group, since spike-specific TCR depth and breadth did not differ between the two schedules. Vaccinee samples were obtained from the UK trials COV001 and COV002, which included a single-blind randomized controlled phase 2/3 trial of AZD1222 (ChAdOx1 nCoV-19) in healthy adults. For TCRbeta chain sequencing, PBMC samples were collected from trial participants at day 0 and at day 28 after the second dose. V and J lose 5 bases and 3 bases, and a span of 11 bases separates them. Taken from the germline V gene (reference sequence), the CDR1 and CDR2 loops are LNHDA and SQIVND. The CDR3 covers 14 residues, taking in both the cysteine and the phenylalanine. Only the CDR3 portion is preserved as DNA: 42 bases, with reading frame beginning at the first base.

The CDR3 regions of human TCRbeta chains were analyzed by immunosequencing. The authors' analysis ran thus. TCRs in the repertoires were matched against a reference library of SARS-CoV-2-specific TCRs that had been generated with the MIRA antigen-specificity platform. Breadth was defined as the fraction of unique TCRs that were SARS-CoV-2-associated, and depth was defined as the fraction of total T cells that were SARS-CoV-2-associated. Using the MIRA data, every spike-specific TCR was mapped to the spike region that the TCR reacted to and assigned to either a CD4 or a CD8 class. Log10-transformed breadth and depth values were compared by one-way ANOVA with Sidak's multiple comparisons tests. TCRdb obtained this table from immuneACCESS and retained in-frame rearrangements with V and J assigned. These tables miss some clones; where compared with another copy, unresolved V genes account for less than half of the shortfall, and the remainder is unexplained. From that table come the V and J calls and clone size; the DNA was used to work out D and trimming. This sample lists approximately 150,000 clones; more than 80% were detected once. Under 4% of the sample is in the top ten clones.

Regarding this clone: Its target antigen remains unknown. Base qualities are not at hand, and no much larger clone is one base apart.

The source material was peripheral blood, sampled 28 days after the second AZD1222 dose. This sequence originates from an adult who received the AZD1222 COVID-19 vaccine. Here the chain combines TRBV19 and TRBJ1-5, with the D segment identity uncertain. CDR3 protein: CASSSPGDNQPQHF. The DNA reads TGTGCCAGTAGTTCCCCGGGAGACAATCAGCCCCAGCATTTT.